This entry lists 23 T cell receptor beta chains sequenced from one sample in a study of blood T cell repertoires in COVID-19. The table came from immunoSEQ multiplex PCR; TCRdb's copy has only in-frame clones and leaves some out. This sample carries 200,000 to 250,000 clones, 65% to 85% of them seen once, and the ten largest clones take around 3%. Sequencing input: peripheral blood. These TCRs come from a woman aged 25 to 39 who had recovered from COVID-19.

This sequence joins TRBV5-1 and TRBJ2-1; 9 bases align to TRBD1. V was pared by 4 bases and J by 9 bases, with 5 bases of the junction left unmatched. Germline-derived CDR1 and CDR2 are SGHRS and YFSETQ. The CDR3 length is 13 residues. The CDR3 is CASSPLTGGEQFF. CDR3 bases: TGCGCCAGCAGCCCACTGACAGGGGGTGAGCAGTTCTTC.

The V and J genes are TRBV19 and TRBJ1-2; maybe TRBD1 (6 bases). This CDR3 comprises 14 residues. The germline V and J ends were trimmed by 6 bases and 6 bases, with 17 bases remaining between them. Germline V gene lookup returns CDR1 LNHDA and CDR2 SQIVND (reference sequence). For the CDR3, the DNA is TGTGCCAGTAGCCTTCTTACAGGGATGGATGGCTACACCTTC. Its translation is CASSLLTGMDGYTF.

The rearrangement uses TRBV30 and TRBJ1-4, with D possibly matching TRBD1 (6 bases). With 4 bases removed from V and 3 bases from J, the gap between germline ends came to 15 bases. CDR1 and CDR2 (germline): GTSNPN, SVGIG (reference sequence). This CDR3 has 15 amino acids. For the CDR3, the DNA is TGTGCCTGGACTCCCCAAGGGGGTGCTAATGAAAAACTGTTTTTT. This sequence encodes CAWTPQGGANEKLFF.

The chain has TRBV7-3 and TRBJ2-7; a possible D gene is TRBD1 (6 bases). Germline CDR1 and CDR2: SGHTA and FQGTGA. Trimming took 5 bases from V and 2 from J, leaving 10 bases between them. The CDR3 has 13 amino acids. The CDR3 bases are TGTGCCAGCAGCAAAGGACAGACCTACGAGCAGTACTTC. Translation: CASSKGQTYEQYF.

The chain joins TRBV5-5 to TRBJ2-7; unclear D gene. The CDR3 sequence is 15 residues long. Germline V gene data show CDR1 as SGHKS and CDR2 as YYEKEE (reference sequence). The V end was cut by 0 bases, the J end by 2 bases, with 12 bases between. The CDR3 DNA sequence: TGTGCCAGCAGCTTGGCCGTGAGTCTCACCTACGAGCAGTACTTC. Translated: CASSLAVSLTYEQYF.

The chain uses TRBV6-6 and TRBJ1-6; D remains ambiguous. The CDR3 is made up of 12 amino acids. V gave up 8 bases and J gave up 10 bases, with 12 bases separating them. Germline V lookup: CDR1 MNHNY, CDR2 SVGAGI (reference sequence). The CDR3 sequence is CASREGRSPLHF. Written as DNA, the CDR3 is TGTGCCAGCCGGGAGGGTAGGTCACCCCTCCACTTT.

The genes are TRBV6-5 and TRBJ2-4; TRBD1 agrees at 8 bases. CDR1 and CDR2 from the germline V gene are MNHEY and SVGAGI. The CDR3 covers 14 residues. V trimming: 6 bases; J trimming: 7 bases; junction bases outside the gene matches: 8. The CDR3 sequence is CASRASDRANIQYF. The CDR3, as DNA: TGTGCCAGCAGGGCCTCGGACAGGGCGAACATTCAGTACTTC.

The rearrangement joins TRBV27 to TRBJ1-1; no clear D. From germline, CDR1 is MNHEY and CDR2 SMNVEV (reference sequence). The CDR3 is made up of 11 amino acids. Trimming took 8 bases from V and 4 from J, leaving 8 bases between them. The chain's CDR3 is CASYLGTEAFF. CDR3 sequence (DNA): TGTGCCAGCTACCTAGGCACTGAAGCTTTCTTT.

V usage is TRBV6-5 and J usage is TRBJ2-5; tentative D call: TRBD2 (5 bases). The CDR3 spans 14 residues. Deletions cut 0 bases from V and 5 bases from J, with 10 bases between. Germline V lookup: CDR1 MNHEY, CDR2 SVGAGI. The CDR3 is CASSYSRAWETQYF. The DNA of the CDR3 is TGTGCCAGCAGTTACTCGAGGGCCTGGGAGACCCAGTACTTC.

This clone was counted only a few times. The V gene is TRBV5-1, the J gene TRBJ2-7, with 12 positions matching TRBD1. This CDR3 has 14 residues. V shed 6 bases, J shed 7 bases, and the junction held 8 bases outside the gene matches. Germline CDR1 reads SGHRS; CDR2 reads YFSETQ. CDR3 protein: CASITGTGGGEQYF. The CDR3 DNA sequence: TGCGCCAGCATAACCGGGACAGGGGGCGGGGAGCAGTACTTC.

V is TRBV24-1 and J is TRBJ2-3; no reliable D call. Germline CDR1 is KGHDR and CDR2 is SFDVKD. V dropped 1 base and J dropped 0 bases, with 10 bases sitting between them. The CDR3 length is 16 residues. As DNA, the CDR3 is TGTGCCACCAGTGATTTTACGGCGGCTAGCACAGATACGCAGTATTTT. Protein: CATSDFTAASTDTQYF.

This clone has just one count. V gene TRBV19 combines with J gene TRBJ2-2; 9 bases line up with TRBD1. The junction had 9 bases not matched to a gene; V was cut back by 6 bases and J by 1 base. This CDR3 has 17 amino acids. Germline CDR1 reads LNHDA; CDR2 reads SQIVND (reference sequence). The CDR3 sequence is CASRIGMGQGNTGELFF. CDR3 sequence (DNA): TGTGCCAGTAGGATCGGAATGGGACAGGGGAACACCGGGGAGCTGTTTTTT.

This clone turned up a few times. The rearrangement joins TRBV29-1 to TRBJ2-6, with 11 nucleotides matching TRBD1. The CDR3 has 17 residues. The germline V gene has CDR1 SQVTM and CDR2 ANQGSEA. J lost 0 bases, V lost 5 bases, and 6 bases had no gene match. Here the CDR3 DNA reads TGCAGCGTTTCTTGGGGGACAGGGGGCTCTGGGGCCAACGTCCTGACTTTC. This codes for CSVSWGTGGSGANVLTF.

This clone was seen once. The chain is built from TRBV5-1 and TRBJ2-3, with 7 bases matching TRBD1. The CDR3 runs to 15 residues. Trimming at V came to 3 bases and at J to 3 bases, leaving 7 bases not matched to a gene. Germline V gene sequence: CDR1 SGHRS, CDR2 YFSETQ. CDR3 in DNA: TGCGCCAGCAGCTCGGGGACAGTCCAGACAGATACGCAGTATTTT. Its translation: CASSSGTVQTDTQYF.

This chain links TRBV6-6 with TRBJ2-5; D remains ambiguous. CDR1 is MNHNY, CDR2 SVGAGI, per germline (reference sequence). This CDR3 has 14 amino acids. Deletions cut 5 bases from V and 5 bases from J, with 15 bases between. The DNA for the CDR3 is TGTGCCAGCAGTCCTGACCCGGCGCGGGAGACCCAGTACTTC. Its translation is CASSPDPARETQYF.

The chain employs TRBV25-1 and TRBJ2-1; the D gene is possibly TRBD1 (6 bases). The CDR3 covers 12 residues. Trimming left V 3 bases short and J 8 bases short, with 8 bases between. Germline CDR1 is MGHDK and CDR2 is SYGVNS. Here the CDR3 DNA reads TGTGCCAGCAGTGAGGGGGCCGATGAGCAGTTCTTC. Its protein is CASSEGADEQFF. Drawing the rest from reference TRBV25-1 and TRBJ2-1, the complete variable domain is EADIYQTPRYLVIGTGKKITLECSQTMGHDKMYWYQQDPGMELHLIHYSYGVNSTEKGDLSSESTVSRIRTEHFPLTLESARPSHTSQYLCASSEGADEQFFGPGTRLTVL.

CDR3 in DNA: TGTGCCAGCATTTCTTGGCAGGCAACTAATGAAAAACTGTTTTTT. As protein: CASISWQATNEKLFF. The chain links TRBV9 to TRBJ1-4; D is undetermined. The CDR3 loop spans 15 amino acids. Trimming pared 6 bases from V and 0 bases from J, leaving 12 bases between. CDR1 and CDR2 from the germline V gene are SGDLS and YYNGEE.

This clone was picked up a small number of times. V and J are TRBV7-2 and TRBJ2-7, with a tentative D call TRBD2 (5 bases). This CDR3 has 12 amino acids. Looked up from germline, CDR1 is SGHTA and CDR2 is FQGNSA. V lost 1 base and J lost 6, with 7 bases in between. The CDR3 region has the DNA TGTGCCAGCAGCTTAGATCTAGCCGAGCAGTACTTC. Protein: CASSLDLAEQYF.

V and J are TRBV27 and TRBJ1-5; 10 bases map to TRBD1. The CDR3 length is 17 residues. CDR1 and CDR2 from the germline V gene are MNHEY and SMNVEV (reference sequence). The trim removed 6 bases at V and 5 bases at J, leaving 13 bases unmatched. CDR3 sequence: CASSPTPRQGAYQPQHF. The CDR3, as DNA: TGTGCCAGCAGCCCAACACCTCGACAGGGGGCATATCAGCCCCAGCATTTT.

The CDR3 reads CASTFGGTGELFF. CDR3 DNA: TGTGCCAGCACCTTCGGGGGAACCGGGGAGCTGTTTTTT. The chain couples TRBV28 to TRBJ2-2, with D maybe TRBD2 (6 bases). The CDR3 has 13 amino acids. Germline V CDR1 and CDR2: MDHEN, SYDVKM. V was trimmed by 7 bases and J by 5 bases, leaving 11 bases between them.

V usage is TRBV7-9 and J usage is TRBJ2-3, with D tentatively TRBD1 (6 bases). Germline V gene lookup returns CDR1 SEHNR and CDR2 FQNEAQ (reference sequence). The CDR3 has 14 residues. V lost 4 bases, J lost 5 bases, and 13 bases lay in between. The CDR3: CASSSTTGRDTQYF. The CDR3 DNA is TGTGCCAGCAGCTCTACGACAGGCAGAGATACGCAGTATTTT.

The chain is built from TRBV2 and TRBJ1-2, with D maybe TRBD1 (6 bases). The CDR3 covers 15 residues. V lost 9 bases and J 5 bases, leaving 22 bases between the germline ends. Per the germline V gene, CDR1 is SNHLY and CDR2 is FYNNEI. CDR3 nucleotides: TGTGCCAGGAGCCGGGAGGGGGGCGTAGGGTATGGCTACACCTTC. Residues: CARSREGGVGYGYTF.

CDR3 loop: CASSEYLSSGHQETQYF. The CDR3 DNA reads as TGTGCCAGCAGTGAATATCTTTCTAGCGGGCACCAAGAGACCCAGTACTTC. The chain is built from TRBV25-1 and TRBJ2-5, with 8 bases lining up with TRBD2. J was trimmed by 0 bases and V by 0 bases; bases with no gene match: 6. The germline gives CDR1 MGHDK, CDR2 SYGVNS. The CDR3 loop spans 17 amino acids.